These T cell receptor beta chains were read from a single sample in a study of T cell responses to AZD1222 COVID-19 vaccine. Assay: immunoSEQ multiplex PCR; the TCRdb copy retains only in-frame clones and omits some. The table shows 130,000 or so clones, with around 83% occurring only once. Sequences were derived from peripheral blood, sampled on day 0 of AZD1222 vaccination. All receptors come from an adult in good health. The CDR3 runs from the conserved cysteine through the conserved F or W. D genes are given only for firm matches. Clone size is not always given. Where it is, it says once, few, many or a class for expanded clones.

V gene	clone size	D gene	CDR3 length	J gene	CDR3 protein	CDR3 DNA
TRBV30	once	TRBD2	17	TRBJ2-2	CAWNKRASGRVTGELFF	TGTGCCTGGAACAAACGAGCTAGCGGGAGGGTTACCGGGGAGCTGTTTTTT
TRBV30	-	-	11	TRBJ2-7	CAWSLGLEQYF	TGTGCCTGGAGCCTAGGACTGGAGCAGTACTTC
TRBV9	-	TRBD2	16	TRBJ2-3	CASSTGTSMGTDTQYF	TGTGCCAGCAGCACCGGGACTAGCATGGGCACAGATACGCAGTATTTT
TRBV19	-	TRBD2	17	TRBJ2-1	CASSIDRREGVYNEQFF	TGTGCCAGTAGTATAGATAGGAGGGAGGGAGTCTACAATGAGCAGTTCTTC
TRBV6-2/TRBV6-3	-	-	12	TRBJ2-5	CASSLSLETQYF	TGTGCCAGCAGCCTGTCATTAGAGACCCAGTACTTC
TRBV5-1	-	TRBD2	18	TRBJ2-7	CASSLGNPLAGYSYEQYF	TGCGCCAGCAGCTTGGGGAACCCACTAGCGGGGTACTCCTACGAGCAGTACTTC
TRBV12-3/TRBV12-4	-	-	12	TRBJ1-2	CASSRHDYGYTF	TGTGCCAGCAGTAGACATGATTATGGCTACACCTTC
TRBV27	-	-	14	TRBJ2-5	CASSLGGAVETQYF	TGTGCCAGCAGTTTAGGGGGCGCGGTGGAGACCCAGTACTTC
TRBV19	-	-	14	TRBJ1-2	CASSIGQGPYGYTF	TGTGCCAGTAGTATCGGGCAGGGGCCCTATGGCTACACCTTC
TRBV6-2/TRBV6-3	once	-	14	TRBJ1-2	CASSYAGAFEGYTF	TGTGCCAGCAGTTACGCAGGGGCGTTCGAAGGCTACACCTTC
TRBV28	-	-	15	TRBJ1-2	CASRGPAGGGYGYTF	TGTGCCAGCAGGGGACCCGCGGGGGGCGGATATGGCTACACCTTC
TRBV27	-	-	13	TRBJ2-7	CASRSTGSLEQYF	TGTGCCAGCAGATCAACAGGGTCCCTGGAGCAGTACTTC
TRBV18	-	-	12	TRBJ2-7	CASSEQDYEQYF	TGTGCCAGCTCAGAACAGGATTACGAGCAGTACTTC
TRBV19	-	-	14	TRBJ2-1	CASSIVARDNEQFF	TGTGCCAGTAGTATAGTAGCCCGGGACAATGAGCAGTTCTTC
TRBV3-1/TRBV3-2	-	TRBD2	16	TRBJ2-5	CASSQIPSGGQETQYF	TGTGCCAGCAGCCAAATCCCTAGCGGGGGTCAAGAGACCCAGTACTTC
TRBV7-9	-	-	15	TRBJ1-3	CASSLLTGGGNTIYF	TGTGCCAGCAGCTTATTAACAGGCGGTGGAAACACCATATATTTT
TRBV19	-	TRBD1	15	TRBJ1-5	CASSIGGTGFQPQHF	TGTGCCAGTAGTATCGGCGGGACAGGGTTTCAGCCCCAGCATTTT
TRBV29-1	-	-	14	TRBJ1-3	CSVPGHPSGNTIYF	TGCAGCGTCCCCGGACATCCCTCTGGAAACACCATATATTTT
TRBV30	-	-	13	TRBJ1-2	CAWSEEVFYGYTF	TGTGCCTGGAGTGAAGAGGTTTTCTATGGCTACACCTTC
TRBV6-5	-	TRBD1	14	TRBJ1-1	CASSGGQGDTEAFF	TGTGCCAGCAGCGGGGGACAGGGAGACACTGAAGCTTTCTTT
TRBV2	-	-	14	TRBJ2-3	CASIFDTGTDTQYF	TGTGCCAGCATTTTCGATACGGGCACAGATACGCAGTATTTT
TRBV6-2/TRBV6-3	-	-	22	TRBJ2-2	CASSQLGPLRGRGKKNTGELFF	TGTGCCAGCAGCCAGCTAGGCCCCCTACGGGGCAGGGGAAAAAAGAACACCGGGGAGCTGTTTTTT